Presented here are 27 T cell receptor beta chains from one specimen sequenced in a study of blood T cell repertoires in COVID-19. Sequenced by immunoSEQ multiplex PCR; TCRdb stores in-frame clones only, minus some. The top ten hold roughly 6.3% of the sample, which has 250,000 to 350,000 clones, around 90% seen once. The sequenced material came from PBMCs or T cells enriched from blood (not recorded which). These receptors were obtained from a middle-aged woman who had recovered from COVID-19.

The genes are TRBV27 and TRBJ1-4, with a weak D call TRBD1 (6 bases). V lost 5 bases to trimming and J lost 5 bases, with 6 bases between them. This CDR3 has 12 amino acids. Germline V CDR1 and CDR2: MNHEY, SMNVEV (reference sequence). DNA of the CDR3: TGTGCCAGCAGTGGGACAAATGAAAAACTGTTTTTT. It encodes CASSGTNEKLFF.

V usage is TRBV6-6 and J usage is TRBJ1-5; D gene uncertain. Germline values: CDR1 MNHNY, CDR2 SVGAGI (reference sequence). V gave up 0 bases and J gave up 0 bases, with 9 bases separating them. There are 16 residues in the CDR3. The CDR3 sequence: CASSYSATNSNQPQHF. CDR3 bases: TGTGCCAGCAGTTACTCGGCGACTAATAGCAATCAGCCCCAGCATTTT.

The CDR3 here is CASSQEASGRWYEQYF. The CDR3 nucleotides are TGCGCCAGCAGCCAAGAAGCTAGCGGGAGATGGTACGAGCAGTACTTC. The V and J genes are TRBV4-1 and TRBJ2-7; TRBD2 matches 10 bases. The germline CDR1 and CDR2 sequences are MGHRA and YSYEKL. Trimming cost V 0 bases and J 4 bases; bases outside gene matches: 6. The CDR3 has 16 amino acids.

The rearrangement joins TRBV7-2 to TRBJ2-1, with D possibly TRBD1 on 6 matching bases. CDR1 SGHTA and CDR2 FQGNSA come from the germline V gene. This CDR3 comprises 14 residues. Trimming shortened V by 2 bases and J by 7 bases, and 12 bases separated the two germline ends. In DNA form, the CDR3 reads TGTGCCAGCAGCTTATCGGCAAGGGGGAATGAGCAGTTCTTC. It is translated as CASSLSARGNEQFF. Complete variable domain (other parts from reference TRBV7-2 and TRBJ2-1): GAGVSQSPSNKVTEKGKDVELRCDPISGHTALYWYRQSLGQGLEFLIYFQGNSAPDKSGLPSDRFSAERTGGSVSTLTIQRTQQEDSAVYLCASSLSARGNEQFFGPGTRLTVL.

The CDR3 DNA sequence: TGTGCCAGCAGCTTAGTCAGATACAATGAGCAGTTCTTC. It yields the protein CASSLVRYNEQFF. The rearrangement joins TRBV7-2 to TRBJ2-1; no reliable D call. CDR3 length: 13 amino acids. Germline V gives CDR1 SGHTA, CDR2 FQGNSA. The V end lost 1 base, the J end lost 4 bases, and 5 bases lay between the germline ends.

V is TRBV19 and J is TRBJ2-7; D is perhaps TRBD1 (5 bases). This CDR3 has 12 amino acids. Germline CDR1 is LNHDA and CDR2 is SQIVND (reference sequence). V lost 6 bases to trimming and J lost 7 bases, with 13 bases between them. In nucleotides, the CDR3 is TGTGCCAGTAGCAGACAGTTCAGGGAGCAGTACTTC. Translation gives CASSRQFREQYF.

This chain joins TRBV28 and TRBJ2-2; 8 positions match TRBD1. From germline, CDR1 is MDHEN and CDR2 SYDVKM. The CDR3 is 15 amino acids. After removal of 4 bases from V and 4 bases from J, the junction contained 5 bases not matched to a gene. The CDR3 nucleotides are TGTGCCAGCAGTTCCCCCGGGACAGGCACCGGGGAGCTGTTTTTT. Translation: CASSSPGTGTGELFF.

The chain couples TRBV11-3 to TRBJ2-5, with D possibly TRBD1 on 5 matching bases. This CDR3 is built from 13 residues. Germline V CDR1 and CDR2: SGHNT, YENEEA. The germline V and J ends were trimmed by 5 bases and 8 bases, with 15 bases remaining between them. For the CDR3, the DNA is TGTGCCAGCAGCCCCCACAGGACCACTACCCAGTACTTC. Translation gives CASSPHRTTTQYF.

This clone turned up a few times. The rearrangement joins TRBV6-7 to TRBJ1-1; D unclear. TRBV6-7 is filed as an ORF, its function uncertain. V was pared by 0 bases and J by 3 bases, with 8 bases between. The CDR3 is made up of 14 amino acids. CDR3 nucleotide sequence: TGTGCCAGCAGTTACTCCAGAGGCGACACTGAAGCTTTCTTT. It yields the protein CASSYSRGDTEAFF.

The chain links TRBV12-3 or TRBV12-4 to TRBJ1-1; D is undetermined. V shed 2 bases and J shed 1 base, with 5 bases lying between them. CDR3 length: 13 residues. The CDR3 loop reads CASSLYGNTEAFF. CDR3 DNA sequence: TGTGCCAGCAGTTTATACGGGAACACTGAAGCTTTCTTT.

This rearrangement joins TRBV19 to TRBJ2-3; D possibly corresponds to TRBD2 (6 bases). V was pared by 7 bases and J by 3 bases, with 23 bases between. This CDR3 is built from 17 residues. Germline V lookup: CDR1 LNHDA, CDR2 SQIVND (reference sequence). The CDR3 here is CASKEAGVGRATDTQYF. CDR3 sequence (DNA): TGTGCCAGTAAGGAGGCCGGGGTCGGGAGAGCGACAGATACGCAGTATTTT. Looking up the rest from reference TRBV19 and TRBJ2-3 gives the full variable domain: DGGITQSPKYLFRKEGQNVTLSCEQNLNHDAMYWYRQDPGQGLRLIYYSQIVNDFQKGDIAEGYSVSREKKESFPLTVTSAQKNPTAFYLCASKEAGVGRATDTQYFGPGTRLTVL.

The chain joins TRBV18 to TRBJ1-5; no firm D call. Trimming cost V 3 bases and J 7 bases, with 10 bases left between them. The CDR3 covers 13 residues. The germline V gene encodes CDR1 KGHSH and CDR2 LQKENI. CDR3 sequence: CASSPEGGQPQHF. CDR3 sequence (DNA): TGTGCCAGCTCACCGGAGGGAGGACAGCCCCAGCATTTT.

The chain uses TRBV29-1 and TRBJ2-6, with 7 bases that match TRBD1. CDR1 SQVTM and CDR2 ANQGSEA come from the germline V gene. The CDR3 runs to 15 residues. V was pared by 4 bases and J by 2 bases, with 5 bases of the junction left unmatched. CDR3 residues: CSVGVTGAGANVLTF. The CDR3 bases are TGCAGCGTTGGAGTTACAGGGGCTGGGGCCAACGTCCTGACTTTC.

V usage is TRBV7-2 and J usage is TRBJ2-7, with TRBD2 as a possible D gene (6 bases). Trimming pared 4 bases from V and 1 base from J, leaving 14 bases between. CDR3 length: 15 residues. The germline CDR1 and CDR2 sequences are SGHTA and FQGNSA. CDR3 DNA: TGTGCCAGCAGCTCTGGGACTGGCCGATCCTACGAGCAGTACTTC. The encoded protein is CASSSGTGRSYEQYF.

The CDR3 here is CASSLTVSGANVLTF. CDR3 coding DNA: TGTGCCAGCAGTCTCACAGTCTCTGGGGCCAACGTCCTGACTTTC. The J gene is TRBJ2-6, the V gene TRBV27, with D unresolved. CDR3 length equals 15 residues. Germline V gene lookup returns CDR1 MNHEY and CDR2 SMNVEV (reference sequence). V was cut by 5 bases and J by 0 bases, with 8 bases left in between.

The V gene is TRBV19, the J gene TRBJ2-1; 8 nucleotides agree with TRBD2. This CDR3 spans 15 amino acids. CDR1 and CDR2 from the germline V gene are LNHDA and SQIVND (reference sequence). Germline trimming cut 8 bases from V and 10 bases from J; bases unmatched to any gene: 16. The CDR3 DNA follows: TGTGCCAGTTCCCCCTCAGCGGGAGCCCTCAGGGAGCAGTTCTTC. Amino acid sequence: CASSPSAGALREQFF.

The V gene is TRBV5-1, the J gene TRBJ1-5, with a tentative D call TRBD1 (5 bases). This CDR3 is 13 amino acids long. Germline V CDR1 and CDR2: SGHRS, YFSETQ. V lost 2 bases and J 7 bases, leaving 10 bases between the germline ends. The CDR3 here is CASSLDGGQPQHF. Here the CDR3 DNA reads TGCGCCAGCAGCTTAGACGGGGGACAGCCCCAGCATTTT.

V is TRBV2 and J is TRBJ1-2, with D possibly being TRBD1 (5 bases). This CDR3 has 16 residues. Trimming removed 6 bases from V and 4 bases from J, with 21 bases in between. Germline V CDR1 and CDR2: SNHLY, FYNNEI. CDR3 sequence (DNA): TGTGCCAGCAGCGCCCGGGGGGGAGCGATCCTCTATGGCTACACCTTC. Translating it yields CASSARGGAILYGYTF.

J is TRBJ2-7 and V is TRBV28; 8 bases are a match to TRBD1. The CDR3 is 13 residues long. Germline V CDR1 and CDR2: MDHEN, SYDVKM. The junction had 4 bases not matched to a gene; V was cut back by 5 bases and J by 4 bases. In DNA form, the CDR3 reads TGTGCCAGCAGTCAAGGACAGGGATACGAGCAGTACTTC. Protein: CASSQGQGYEQYF.

The rearrangement joins TRBV6-5 to TRBJ1-2, with 8 bases fitting TRBD1. This CDR3 has 14 residues. The V gene's germline CDR1 is MNHEY and CDR2 SVGAGI. The ends lost 7 bases at V and 2 bases at J; junction bases unmatched: 6. The CDR3 sequence: CASIRTGTNYGYTF. In DNA form, the CDR3 reads TGTGCCAGCATTCGGACAGGGACCAACTATGGCTACACCTTC.

The chain has TRBV28 and TRBJ2-3; possibly TRBD1 for D (5 bases). In germline, CDR1 is MDHEN, CDR2 SYDVKM. The V and J ends lost 5 bases and 5 bases respectively, with 29 bases between them. The CDR3 totals 19 residues. The CDR3 region is CASSPPWLRAGQSIDTQYF. For the CDR3, the DNA is TGTGCCAGCAGTCCCCCGTGGTTGAGAGCAGGGCAGAGTATAGATACGCAGTATTTT. Drawing the rest from reference TRBV28 and TRBJ2-3, the complete variable domain is DVKVTQSSRYLVKRTGEKVFLECVQDMDHENMFWYRQDPGLGLRLIYFSYDVKMKEKGDIPEGYSVSREKKERFSLILESASTNQTSMYLCASSPPWLRAGQSIDTQYFGPGTRLTVL.

This chain connects TRBV30 to TRBJ2-5; 8 nucleotides match TRBD1. The germline V gene has CDR1 GTSNPN and CDR2 SVGIG (reference sequence). The CDR3 length is 14 residues. The V gene end was trimmed by 3 bases and the J gene end by 2 bases; junction bases not matched to a gene: 5. CDR3 coding DNA: TGTGCCTGGAGCAACGGACAGGGACAAGAGACCCAGTACTTC. It translates to CAWSNGQGQETQYF. Based on the CDR3 plus reference TRBV30 and TRBJ2-5, the full variable domain is SQTIHQWPATLVQPVGSPLSLECTVEGTSNPNLYWYRQAAGRGLQLLFYSVGIGQISSEVPQNLSASRPQDRQFILSSKKLLLSDSGFYLCAWSNGQGQETQYFGPGTRLLVL.

This chain connects TRBV15 to TRBJ2-5; 7 nucleotides match TRBD1. The trim removed 3 bases at V and 2 bases at J, leaving 3 bases unmatched. CDR1 is LNHNV, CDR2 YYDKDF, per germline (reference sequence). The CDR3 length is 14 residues. CDR3 nucleotide sequence: TGTGCCACCAGCAGTGGGACAGAGCAAGAGACCCAGTACTTC. Residues: CATSSGTEQETQYF.

The rearrangement links TRBV5-1 to TRBJ2-5, with a possible D match to TRBD1 (5 bases). CDR1 and CDR2 from the germline V gene are SGHRS and YFSETQ. The V and J ends lost 3 bases and 5 bases respectively, with 5 bases between them. The CDR3 runs 11 residues. CDR3 DNA: TGCGCCAGCAGCTGGGGCGAGACCCAGTACTTC. It is translated as CASSWGETQYF.

The rearrangement links TRBV2 to TRBJ2-1; 11 positions agree with TRBD1. The CDR3 covers 16 residues. Germline CDR1 SNHLY, CDR2 FYNNEI. V was clipped by 9 bases and J by 1 base; unmatched bases: 8. The CDR3 is CASDTDRGHSYNEQFF. CDR3 nucleotide sequence: TGTGCCAGTGATACGGACAGGGGGCATTCCTACAATGAGCAGTTCTTC. The full variable domain, completed using reference TRBV2 and TRBJ2-1, is EPEVTQTPSHQVTQMGQEVILRCVPISNHLYFYWYRQILGQKVEFLVSFYNNEISEKSEIFDDQFSVERPDGSNFTLKIRSTKLEDSAMYFCASDTDRGHSYNEQFFGPGTRLTVL.

This clone was seen once. J is TRBJ2-3 and V is TRBV6-4, with TRBD2 matching over 8 bases. The CDR3 covers 14 residues. The V gene end was trimmed by 3 bases and the J gene end by 2 bases; junction bases not matched to a gene: 1. Germline V gives CDR1 MRHNA, CDR2 SNTAGT. The CDR3 DNA sequence: TGTGCCAGCAGTGAGCGGGGGGACACAGATACGCAGTATTTT. Translation gives CASSERGDTDTQYF.

CDR3 coding DNA: TGTGCCAGTAGTCCGGACATGGGGTACCAAGAGACCCAGTACTTC. This gives the protein CASSPDMGYQETQYF. V gene TRBV19 combines with J gene TRBJ2-5; TRBD1 might be the D (5 bases). With 5 bases removed from V and 0 bases from J, the gap between germline ends came to 13 bases. This CDR3 is built from 15 residues. Germline CDR1 is LNHDA and CDR2 is SQIVND (reference sequence).